A single sample is the source of the 14 T cell receptor beta chains below, sequenced in a study of blood T cell repertoires in COVID-19. Sequenced by immunoSEQ multiplex PCR; TCRdb stores in-frame clones only, minus some. The table shows roughly 300,000 clones, with about 89% occurring only once. Sequencing was carried out using PBMCs or T cells enriched from blood (not recorded which). The receptors derive from a woman aged 25 to 39 who had recovered from COVID-19.

On this clone: This same CDR3 is encoded by further DNA sequences in the sample. V and J are TRBV25-1 and TRBJ1-1; the D gene is possibly TRBD1 (5 bases). CDR3 length: 15 amino acids. Trimming removed 1 base from V and 0 bases from J, with 9 bases in between. CDR1 is MGHDK, CDR2 SYGVNS, per germline. The CDR3 DNA reads TGTGCCAGCAGTGAATCGGGGGGGATGAACACTGAAGCTTTCTTT. It codes for CASSESGGMNTEAFF.

The chain links TRBV2 to TRBJ2-5; 10 nucleotides line up with TRBD1. In germline, CDR1 is SNHLY, CDR2 FYNNEI. Trimming at V came to 7 bases and at J to 4 bases, leaving 9 bases not matched to a gene. The CDR3 has 15 residues. The CDR3, as DNA: TGTGCCAGCACCGGACAGGGGGGGGCCAGAGAGACCCAGTACTTC. Its protein is CASTGQGGARETQYF.

For the CDR3, the DNA is TGTGCCAGCAGTCGGGACAGCGGAGGCTACACCTTC. Amino acid sequence: CASSRDSGGYTF. The chain links TRBV2 to TRBJ1-2; 7 bases map to TRBD1. J was trimmed by 8 bases and V by 5 bases; bases with no gene match: 5. The CDR3 loop spans 12 amino acids. CDR1 SNHLY and CDR2 FYNNEI come from the germline V gene.

The chain employs TRBV4-1 and TRBJ1-1; D is possibly TRBD1 (6 bases). CDR1 is MGHRA and CDR2 is YSYEKL in the germline V gene. Trimming cost V 2 bases and J 5 bases, with 12 bases left between them. The length of the CDR3 is 14 residues. The CDR3, as DNA: TGCGCCAGCAGCCAACTACAGGGATGGACTGAAGCTTTCTTT. Its protein is CASSQLQGWTEAFF.

This rearrangement joins TRBV27 to TRBJ2-7; D is ambiguous. Germline lookup yields CDR1 MNHEY and CDR2 SMNVEV (reference sequence). This CDR3 region has 12 residues. V lost 4 bases to trimming and J lost 0 bases, with 4 bases between them. CDR3 region: CASSSYSYEQYF. The CDR3 bases are TGTGCCAGCAGTTCCTACTCCTACGAGCAGTACTTC.

The chain employs TRBV9 and TRBJ2-1; D is unresolved. This CDR3 region has 16 residues. The V end lost 0 bases, the J end lost 2 bases, and 12 bases lay between the germline ends. CDR1 SGDLS and CDR2 YYNGEE come from the germline V gene. The CDR3 nucleotides read TGTGCCAGCAGCGTAGGCCCCGACTCAACCTACAATGAGCAGTTCTTC. This codes for CASSVGPDSTYNEQFF.

The V call is TRBV7-2, the J call TRBJ2-1; 10 bases agree with TRBD2. V lost 3 bases to trimming and J lost 12 bases; unmatched junction nucleotides: 8. The CDR3 sequence is 14 residues long. Germline CDR1 and CDR2: SGHTA and FQGNSA. CDR3 nucleotides: TGTGCCAGCAGCTTCACTAGCGGGGAAGGGCGGCAGTTCTTC. It translates to CASSFTSGEGRQFF. The full variable domain, rest sourced from reference TRBV7-2 and TRBJ2-1, is GAGVSQSPSNKVTEKGKDVELRCDPISGHTALYWYRQSLGQGLEFLIYFQGNSAPDKSGLPSDRFSAERTGGSVSTLTIQRTQQEDSAVYLCASSFTSGEGRQFFGPGTRLTVL.

The chain uses TRBV6-5 and TRBJ1-3, with D uncertain. The germline V gene encodes CDR1 MNHEY and CDR2 SVGAGI. Trimming stripped 4 bases from V and 0 bases from J, with 13 bases between. CDR3 length: 16 amino acids. CDR3 DNA sequence: TGTGCCAGCAGTTCGCGGTTCAGACGCTCTGGAAACACCATATATTTT. It encodes CASSSRFRRSGNTIYF.

The chain carries TRBV30 and TRBJ2-1, with D unclear. The germline V gene has CDR1 GTSNPN and CDR2 SVGIG (reference sequence). The V end lost 2 bases, the J end lost 6 bases, and 8 bases lay between the germline ends. This CDR3 is built from 12 residues. CDR3: CAWSSVFNEQFF. The CDR3 DNA is TGTGCCTGGAGTTCTGTATTCAATGAGCAGTTCTTC.

This clone was recorded once. The CDR3 loop is CASSPWDRNSPLHF. For the CDR3, the DNA is TGTGCCAGCAGCCCCTGGGACAGGAATTCACCCCTCCACTTT. V is TRBV3-1 (or the pseudogene TRBV3-2) and J is TRBJ1-6, with 8 bases that match TRBD1. Germline V gene sequence: CDR1 LGHDT, CDR2 YNNKEL (reference sequence). The CDR3 loop spans 14 amino acids. Trimming at V came to 4 bases and at J to 7 bases, leaving 3 bases not matched to a gene.

This clone was seen a single time. The V gene is TRBV5-1, the J gene TRBJ2-3; 7 positions agree with TRBD1. The germline CDR1 and CDR2 sequences are SGHRS and YFSETQ. Trimming at V came to 4 bases and at J to 1 base, leaving 9 bases not matched to a gene. This CDR3 region has 16 residues. CDR3 nucleotide sequence: TGCGCCAGCAGCCGTGGACAGGCCGGGGGCACAGATACGCAGTATTTT. It specifies CASSRGQAGGTDTQYF.

The rearrangement joins TRBV28 to TRBJ1-2; a weak D match, TRBD1 (6 bases). The CDR3 is 14 amino acids. Germline V gene data show CDR1 as MDHEN and CDR2 as SYDVKM. Trimming removed 6 bases from V and 2 bases from J, with 13 bases in between. The CDR3 loop reads CASRTLQGNYGYTF. The CDR3, as DNA: TGTGCCAGCAGAACCCTACAGGGAAACTATGGCTACACCTTC.

The genes are TRBV2 and TRBJ1-6; no clear D. The CDR3 covers 15 residues. The germline CDR1 and CDR2 sequences are SNHLY and FYNNEI. The ends were cut back, 2 bases at V and 4 bases at J, with 9 bases in the middle. DNA for the CDR3: TGTGCCAGCAGTGAAACTCTTTCATATAATTCACCCCTCCACTTT. It specifies CASSETLSYNSPLHF.

The chain combines TRBV3-1 (or the pseudogene TRBV3-2) with TRBJ1-5; no reliable D call. The germline V gene has CDR1 LGHDT and CDR2 YNNKEL (reference sequence). The CDR3 is 14 residues long. V lost 0 bases, J lost 4 bases, and 7 bases lay in between. In DNA form, the CDR3 reads TGTGCCAGCAGCCAAGAGCGTCGGAATCAGCCCCAGCATTTT. It codes for CASSQERRNQPQHF.